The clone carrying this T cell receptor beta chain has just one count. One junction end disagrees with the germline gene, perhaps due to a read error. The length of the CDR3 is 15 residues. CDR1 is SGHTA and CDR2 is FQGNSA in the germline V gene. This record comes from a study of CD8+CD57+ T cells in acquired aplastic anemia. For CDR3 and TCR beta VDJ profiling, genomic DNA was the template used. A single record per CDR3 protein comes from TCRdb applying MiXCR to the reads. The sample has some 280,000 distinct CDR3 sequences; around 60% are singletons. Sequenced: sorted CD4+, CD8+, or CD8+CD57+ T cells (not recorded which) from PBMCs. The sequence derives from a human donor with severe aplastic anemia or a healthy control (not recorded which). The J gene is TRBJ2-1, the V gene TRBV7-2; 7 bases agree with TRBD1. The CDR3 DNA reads TGTGCCAGCAGCGTAGCCGGACAGGACTACAATGAGCAGTTCTTC. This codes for CASSVAGQDYNEQFF.